This T cell receptor (beta chain) was identified in a study of OX40 agonist ivuxolimab in advanced cancers. Study-level information: In this cohort, patients received ivuxolimab, an agonistic anti-OX40 (CD134) antibody.

Autoimmune disease history or systemic immunosuppression excluded patients. TCRdb keeps only in-frame clones here, not all; method: immunoSEQ multiplex PCR. The profile shows some 59,000 clones, roughly nine tenths of them singletons. A word on this clone: Its antigen is currently unknown.

Study-level findings and limits: At 0.1 to 3.0 mg/kg and by week 6, CD4+ and CD8+ T cells in the blood had expanded clonally.

Looked up from germline, CDR1 is MNHEY and CDR2 is SMNVEV (reference sequence). CDR3 length: 12 amino acids. V lost 10 bases and J lost 6; bases outside the gene matches: 7. The chain recombines TRBV27 with TRBJ2-7; 9 bases agree with TRBD2. The material was CD4+ or CD8+ T cells sorted from blood, obtained in a trial of the OX40 agonist ivuxolimab. The origin of this receptor is an adult with an advanced solid tumor such as melanoma, head and neck, liver or kidney cancer. CDR3 loop: CATRAGGREQYF. In nucleotides, the CDR3 is TGTGCCACCAGAGCGGGAGGACGCGAGCAGTACTTC.